The text below deals with one T cell receptor (beta chain). The J segment lost 5 bases and the V segment lost 3 bases, leaving 5 bases of the junction unmatched. The CDR3 sequence is 15 residues long. The germline V gene encodes CDR1 LGHDT and CDR2 YNNKEL (reference sequence). The sample is drawn from a study of blood T cell repertoires in COVID-19. At the level of the study: The study drew acute and convalescent COVID-19 samples from the United States, Italy and Spain. T cells, B-cell-depleted T cells, or PBMCs provided the cDNA or gDNA that served as material.

Original handling: Nucleated cell number was recorded as an estimate derived from reference gene primer amplification. Assay: immunoSEQ multiplex PCR; the TCRdb copy retains only in-frame clones and omits some. V and J calls and clone size are as listed in that table; D and trimming were resolved from the DNA. Here the sample spans tens of thousands of clones, roughly 88% being singletons. The receptor was derived from a human donor in a cohort sampled during active COVID-19. The gene calls are TRBV3-1 (or the pseudogene TRBV3-2) and TRBJ1-3; TRBD1 aligns across 9 bases. Material: peripheral blood. The CDR3 spells CASSHMGQGRNTIYF. The CDR3 nucleotides are TGTGCCAGCAGCCATATGGGACAGGGCCGAAACACCATATATTTT.